Each of the 29 T cell receptor beta chains below was sequenced from the same sample in a study of T cells in Graves' hyperthyroidism and ophthalmopathy. TCR beta CDR3 regions were amplified from RNA. The TCR CDR3 was amplified in a first-round RT-PCR using the HTBI primer set. One entry per CDR3 protein, called by TCRdb with MiXCR from the multiplex PCR reads. The sample has just under 750,000 distinct CDR3 sequences; around 40% are singletons. The sample consisted of blood. These TCRs come from a woman aged 40 to 50 with Graves' hyperthyroidism.

The chain couples TRBV7-3 to TRBJ2-5; 8 positions agree with TRBD1. CDR1 is SGHTA, CDR2 FQGTGA, per germline. J lost 5 bases, V lost 7 bases, and 24 bases had no gene match. The CDR3 sequence is 19 residues long. This CDR3 reads CASTPVVKVDRAGSETQYF. For the CDR3, the DNA is TGTGCCAGCACTCCGGTGGTCAAGGTGGACAGGGCTGGTTCGGAGACCCAGTACTTC.

V usage is TRBV7-9 and J usage is TRBJ1-2; D is possibly TRBD1 (6 bases). The V gene lost 4 bases and the J gene lost 7 bases, with 16 bases spanning the gap. The CDR3 is 14 amino acids. The germline CDR1 and CDR2 sequences are SEHNR and FQNEAQ (reference sequence). CDR3 loop: CASSSTGSAAGYTF. In DNA, the CDR3 is TGTGCCAGCAGCTCGACAGGCTCGGCGGCTGGCTACACCTTC.

CDR3 in amino acids: CASSETLQGPVRGYTF. The CDR3 coding sequence is TGTGCCAGCAGTGAGACGCTACAGGGGCCGGTCCGTGGCTACACCTTC. The chain carries TRBV6-1 and TRBJ1-2; TRBD1 aligns across 7 bases. J lost 7 bases, V lost 3 bases, and 14 bases had no gene match. The CDR3 covers 16 residues. The germline CDR1 and CDR2 sequences are MNHNS and SASEGT.

The sample holds a few counts of this clonotype. The chain uses TRBV3-1 and TRBJ1-6; D ambiguous. CDR3 length: 15 amino acids. Germline CDR1 and CDR2: LGHDT and YNNKEL (reference sequence). V gave up 0 bases and J gave up 11 bases, with 14 bases separating them. This chain's CDR3 is CASSQDPRKLTPLHF. The CDR3 DNA is TGTGCCAGCAGCCAAGATCCCCGGAAATTAACACCCCTCCACTTT. The full variable domain, rest sourced from reference TRBV3-1 and TRBJ1-6, is DTAVSQTPKYLVTQMGNDKSIKCEQNLGHDTMYWYKQDSKKFLKIMFSYNNKELIINETVPNRFSPKSPDKAHLNLHINSLELGDSAVYFCASSQDPRKLTPLHFGNGTRLTVT.

The rearrangement joins TRBV6-5 to TRBJ1-2; the D gene is possibly TRBD1 (6 bases). CDR1 and CDR2 (germline): MNHEY, SVGAGI. The CDR3 runs to 14 residues. V dropped 5 bases and J dropped 3 bases, with 13 bases sitting between them. CDR3 sequence (DNA): TGTGCCAGCAGTGAAGTGCAGGGGTACTATGGCTACACCTTC. This codes for CASSEVQGYYGYTF.

This clonotype was picked up many times. In DNA form, the CDR3 reads TGTGCCAGCAGTCTGGGGCAGATCAATTCACCCCTCCACTTT. As protein: CASSLGQINSPLHF. The chain joins TRBV25-1 to TRBJ1-6, with a possible D match to TRBD1 (5 bases). The CDR3 spans 14 residues. Trimming took off 5 bases at V and 7 bases at J, with 12 bases between the two ends. Per germline, CDR1 MGHDK and CDR2 SYGVNS. Full variable domain (remainder filled in from reference TRBV25-1 and TRBJ1-6): EADIYQTPRYLVIGTGKKITLECSQTMGHDKMYWYQQDPGMELHLIHYSYGVNSTEKGDLSSESTVSRIRTEHFPLTLESARPSHTSQYLCASSLGQINSPLHFGNGTRLTVT.

This clonotype was observed once. The chain combines TRBV7-2 with TRBJ2-3; TRBD1 might be the D (5 bases). Trimming removed 6 bases at V and 5 bases at J, with 18 bases between. The length of the CDR3 is 15 residues. The germline V gene has CDR1 SGHTA and CDR2 FQGNSA. The CDR3 protein is CASSFRAGNEDTQYF. The CDR3 DNA sequence: TGTGCCAGCAGTTTCAGAGCAGGGAATGAAGATACGCAGTATTTT.

This clonotype was counted at least ten times. The CDR3 protein is CASSFSGSQETQYF. The DNA for the CDR3 is TGTGCCAGCAGTTTCTCTGGGTCTCAAGAGACCCAGTACTTC. This sequence joins TRBV12-3 or TRBV12-4 and TRBJ2-5, with D uncertain. The CDR3 is 14 residues long. V was pared by 3 bases and J by 2 bases, with 10 bases between.

A remark on this clonotype: Given a much more abundant clone one base away, this may be a read error. The rearrangement uses TRBV7-2 and TRBJ2-5; D may be TRBD2 (5 bases). Germline V gene lookup returns CDR1 SGHTA and CDR2 FQGNSA. The CDR3 runs 11 residues. CDR3 sequence (DNA): TGTGCCGAACTAGAATTGGAGACCCAGTGCTTC. This gives the protein CAELELETQCF.

The chain has TRBV19 and TRBJ1-6; possibly TRBD1 for D (5 bases). Trimming left V 5 bases short and J 8 bases short, with 16 bases between. Germline V gene sequence: CDR1 LNHDA, CDR2 SQIVND (reference sequence). CDR3 length: 15 residues. The CDR3 protein is CASSPRRQGDSPLHF. Written as DNA, the CDR3 is TGTGCCAGTAGTCCCCGGCGACAAGGGGATTCACCCCTCCACTTT.

The chain couples TRBV19 to TRBJ2-5; 10 bases match TRBD2. This CDR3 is built from 15 residues. Germline loops: CDR1 LNHDA, CDR2 SQIVND (reference sequence). The junction had 1 base not matched to a gene; V was cut back by 2 bases and J by 1 base. DNA of the CDR3: TGTGCCAGTAGTATACTAGCGGGGGCCCAAGAGACCCAGTACTTC. Translated: CASSILAGAQETQYF.

This clonotype was detected a few times. The chain uses TRBV20-1 and TRBJ2-5; 9 nucleotides align to TRBD2. The V segment lost 4 bases and the J segment 4 bases; nucleotides outside the gene matches: 10. This CDR3 region has 15 residues. Germline lookup yields CDR1 DFQATT and CDR2 SNEGSKA (reference sequence). The CDR3 nucleotides are TGCAGTGCTATGGGGCTAGCGGGGCCCCGAGAGACCCAGTACTTC. It translates to CSAMGLAGPRETQYF.

This clonotype was seen ten or more times. The chain employs TRBV19 and TRBJ1-2, with D unresolved. From germline, CDR1 is LNHDA and CDR2 SQIVND (reference sequence). This CDR3 has 13 amino acids. V lost 3 bases and J 6 bases, leaving 11 bases between the germline ends. The CDR3 loop reads CASSILFPHGYTF. The CDR3, as DNA: TGTGCCAGTAGTATTTTGTTTCCGCATGGCTACACCTTC.

This clonotype occurred a few times. This chain joins TRBV6-2 or TRBV6-3 and TRBJ1-4; no firm D call. Between the trimmed V and J ends, which lost 7 bases and 4 bases, there was a span of 16 bases. Germline V gene sequence: CDR1 MNHEY, CDR2 SVGEGT. This CDR3 is built from 15 residues. CDR3 region: CASTGETSNNEKLFF. The CDR3 DNA reads as TGTGCCAGCACCGGTGAGACATCAAATAATGAAAAACTGTTTTTT.

This clonotype was seen ten or more times. This rearrangement joins TRBV12-3 or TRBV12-4 to TRBJ2-7, with D possibly TRBD1 on 5 matching bases. Trimming pared 6 bases from V and 1 base from J, leaving 7 bases between. There are 12 residues in the CDR3. CDR3 sequence: CASSWTSYEQYF. The CDR3 DNA reads as TGTGCCAGCAGCTGGACATCCTACGAGCAGTACTTC.

This clonotype was seen more than once but under ten times. The rearrangement uses TRBV7-9 and TRBJ2-1, with unresolved D. With 7 bases removed from V and 8 bases from J, the gap between germline ends came to 18 bases. CDR3 size: 14 residues. Per germline, CDR1 SEHNR and CDR2 FQNEAQ (reference sequence). The CDR3, as DNA: TGTGCCAGCATCGCCCTGCACGGTTTGTATGAGCAGTTCTTC. Translated: CASIALHGLYEQFF. Full variable domain (rest looked up from reference TRBV7-9 and TRBJ2-1): DTGVSQNPRHKITKRGQNVTFRCDPISEHNRLYWYRQTLGQGPEFLTYFQNEAQLEKSRLLSDRFSAERPKGSFSTLEIQRTEQGDSAMYLCASIALHGLYEQFFGPGTRLTVL.

This clonotype was detected many times. The chain employs TRBV10-3 and TRBJ1-1; D ambiguous. Germline V gene lookup returns CDR1 ENHRY and CDR2 SYGVKD. The CDR3 covers 15 residues. The V end lost 7 bases, the J end lost 0 bases, and 15 bases lay between the germline ends. CDR3: CAIKVMVGMNTEAFF. CDR3 DNA: TGTGCCATCAAAGTTATGGTCGGAATGAACACTGAAGCTTTCTTT.

The chain is built from TRBV6-5 and TRBJ1-1; TRBD1 is a possible D gene (5 bases). Germline CDR1 is MNHEY and CDR2 is SVGAGI. This CDR3 is built from 13 residues. V was cut by 8 bases and J by 3 bases, with 13 bases left in between. DNA of the CDR3: TGTGCCAGCTCAAGGGACGCGTACACTGAAGCTTTCTTT. Amino acids: CASSRDAYTEAFF.

This clonotype was found a few times. The chain employs TRBV7-2 and TRBJ1-6; the match to TRBD1 covers 8 bases. CDR3 length: 16 residues. Per the germline V gene, CDR1 is SGHTA and CDR2 is FQGNSA. The ends lost 6 bases at V and 6 bases at J; junction bases unmatched: 10. CDR3 sequence reads: CASSSLDRAGNSPLHF. CDR3 nucleotide sequence: TGTGCCAGCAGTTCCCTGGACAGGGCTGGTAATTCACCCCTCCACTTT.

At least ten counts were recorded for this clonotype. The CDR3 DNA follows: TGTGCCAGTAGTATACGGGTCGCCGGAGCTTTCTTT. Amino acid sequence: CASSIRVAGAFF. The chain employs TRBV19 and TRBJ1-1; D unresolved. CDR1 LNHDA and CDR2 SQIVND come from the germline V gene (reference sequence). The CDR3 totals 12 residues. V lost 2 bases, J lost 10 bases, and 11 bases lay in between.

This clonotype came up a few times. The V call is TRBV4-1, the J call TRBJ1-5, with D unresolved. In germline, CDR1 is MGHRA, CDR2 YSYEKL. The ends were cut back, 0 bases at V and 6 bases at J, with 9 bases in the middle. This CDR3 contains 14 residues. The CDR3 nucleotides are TGCGCCAGCAGCCAAGATGTAGGGCCTCAGCCCCAGCATTTT. Encoded protein: CASSQDVGPQPQHF.

As regards this clonotype: A much larger clone sits a single nucleotide away, making a read error possible. This chain uses TRBV7-4 with TRBJ1-2, with 7 bases aligning to TRBD1. Germline V CDR1 and CDR2: SGHVT, SQSDAQ. After removal of 5 bases from V and 7 bases from J, the junction contained 7 bases not matched to a gene. This CDR3 is 13 amino acids long. The CDR3 DNA sequence: TGTGCCAGCAGCCCAAACAGGGGAGGTGGCTACACCTTC. This gives the protein CASSPNRGGGYTF. The variable domain in full, with the rest retrieved from reference TRBV7-4 and TRBJ1-2, is GAGVSQSPRYKVAKRGRDVALRCDSISGHVTLYWYRQTLGQGSEVLTYSQSDAQRDKSGRPSGRFSAERPERSVSTLKIQRTEQGDSAVYLCASSPNRGGGYTFGSGTRLTVV.

This clonotype was counted at least ten times. The rearrangement joins TRBV7-8 to TRBJ1-2; no reliable D call. The CDR3 totals 17 residues. The germline V gene encodes CDR1 SGHVS and CDR2 FQNEAQ. V was trimmed by 2 bases and J by 0 bases, leaving 16 bases between them. The chain's CDR3 is CASSLSHATRSNYGYTF. As DNA, the CDR3 is TGTGCCAGCAGCTTATCGCACGCCACGCGGTCTAACTATGGCTACACCTTC.

J is TRBJ2-7 and V is TRBV6-2 or TRBV6-3; a possible D gene is TRBD2 (5 bases). V was clipped by 2 bases and J by 7 bases, with 15 bases between them. The CDR3 has 14 amino acids. Per the germline V gene, CDR1 is MNHEY and CDR2 is SVGEGT. CDR3 nucleotide sequence: TGTGCCAGCAGTTACAACGGAGGAGGTGGGGAGCAGTACTTC. Translating gives CASSYNGGGGEQYF.

CDR3 DNA: TGTGCCAGCAGTGAATCTACTAACAGGGGGCCCGGAAACACCATATATTTT. Its protein is CASSESTNRGPGNTIYF. The gene calls are TRBV6-1 and TRBJ1-3, with 9 bases lining up with TRBD1. Germline CDR1 and CDR2: MNHNS and SASEGT. The CDR3 is 17 amino acids. V gave up 2 bases and J gave up 4 bases; unmatched junction bases: 9.

This chain joins TRBV7-2 and TRBJ2-5; D not resolved. Deletions cut 6 bases from V and 5 bases from J, with 13 bases between. Germline V gene sequence: CDR1 SGHTA, CDR2 FQGNSA. The CDR3 runs to 13 residues. CDR3 nucleotides: TGTGCCAGCAGGCCCCCAGCGAGCGAGACCCAGTACTTC. This gives the protein CASRPPASETQYF. Together with reference TRBV7-2 and TRBJ2-5, the CDR3 gives the full variable domain: GAGVSQSPSNKVTEKGKDVELRCDPISGHTALYWYRQSLGQGLEFLIYFQGNSAPDKSGLPSDRFSAERTGGSVSTLTIQRTQQEDSAVYLCASRPPASETQYFGPGTRLLVL.

The chain employs TRBV11-2 and TRBJ1-2, with D possibly matching TRBD1 (6 bases). This CDR3 comprises 14 residues. CDR1 is SGHAT and CDR2 is FQNNGV in the germline V gene. V lost 5 bases to trimming and J lost 8 bases, with 18 bases between them. The DNA of the CDR3 is TGTGCCAGCAGCCAAGATCAGGGGTCGGTCGGCTACACCTTC. It translates to CASSQDQGSVGYTF.

This chain connects TRBV28 to TRBJ1-1, with TRBD1 identical over 9 bases. The junction had 14 bases not matched to a gene; V was cut back by 5 bases and J by 10 bases. The CDR3 sequence is 15 residues long. Looked up from germline, CDR1 is MDHEN and CDR2 is SYDVKM. CDR3 sequence (DNA): TGTGCCAGCAGTCTCCAATCCGGGACAGGGATCGGAGCTTTCTTT. Translated, it gives CASSLQSGTGIGAFF.

The rearrangement joins TRBV20-1 to TRBJ2-7, with D unclear. V dropped 3 bases and J dropped 4 bases, with 16 bases sitting between them. Per germline, CDR1 DFQATT and CDR2 SNEGSKA (reference sequence). The CDR3 consists of 14 residues. Here the CDR3 reads CSARSRRFWYEQYF. The CDR3 DNA reads as TGCAGTGCTAGGTCTCGGAGATTTTGGTACGAGCAGTACTTC.